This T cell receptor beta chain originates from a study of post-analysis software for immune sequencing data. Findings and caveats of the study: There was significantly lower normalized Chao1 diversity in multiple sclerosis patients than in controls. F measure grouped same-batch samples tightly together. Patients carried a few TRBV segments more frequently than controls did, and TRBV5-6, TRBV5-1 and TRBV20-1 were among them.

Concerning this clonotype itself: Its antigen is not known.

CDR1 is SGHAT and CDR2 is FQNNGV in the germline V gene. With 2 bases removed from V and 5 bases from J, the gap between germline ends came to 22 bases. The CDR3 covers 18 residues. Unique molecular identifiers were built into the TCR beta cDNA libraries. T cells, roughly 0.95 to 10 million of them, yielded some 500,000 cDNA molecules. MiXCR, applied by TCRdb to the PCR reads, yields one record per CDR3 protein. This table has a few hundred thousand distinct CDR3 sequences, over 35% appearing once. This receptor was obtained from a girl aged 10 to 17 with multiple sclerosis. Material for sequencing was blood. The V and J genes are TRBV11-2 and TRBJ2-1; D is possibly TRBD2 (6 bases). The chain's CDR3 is CASSLPSVEGTQHNEQFF. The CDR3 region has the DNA TGTGCCAGCAGCTTACCCTCCGTGGAGGGGACCCAACACAATGAGCAGTTCTTC.